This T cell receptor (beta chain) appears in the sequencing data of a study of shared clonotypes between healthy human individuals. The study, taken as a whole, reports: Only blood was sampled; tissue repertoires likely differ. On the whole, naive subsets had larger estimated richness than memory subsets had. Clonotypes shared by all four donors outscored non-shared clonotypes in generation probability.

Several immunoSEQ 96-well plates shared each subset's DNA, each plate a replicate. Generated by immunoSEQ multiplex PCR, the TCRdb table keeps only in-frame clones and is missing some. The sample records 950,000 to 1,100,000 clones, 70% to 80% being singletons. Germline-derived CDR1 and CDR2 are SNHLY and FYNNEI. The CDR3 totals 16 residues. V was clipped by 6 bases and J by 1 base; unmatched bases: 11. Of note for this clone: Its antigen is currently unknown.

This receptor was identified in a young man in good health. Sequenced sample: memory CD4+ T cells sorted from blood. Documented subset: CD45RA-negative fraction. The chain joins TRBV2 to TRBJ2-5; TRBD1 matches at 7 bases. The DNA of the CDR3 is TGTGCCAGCAGGGAGAAGACAGGGATGGGCCAAGAGACCCAGTACTTC. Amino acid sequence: CASREKTGMGQETQYF.